The sequence of this T cell receptor (beta chain) was determined in a study of radiotherapy plus CTLA-4 blockade in lung cancer. Whole-study results and caveats: After radiotherapy and ipilimumab, tumor-derived clones expanded in peripheral blood. Reports state that early shifts in blood T cell clones, with interferon-beta, best predicted response.

The J segment lost 1 base and the V segment lost 5 bases, leaving 0 bases of the junction unmatched. Germline V gives CDR1 KGHSH, CDR2 LQKENI. This CDR3 has 15 amino acids. A note on this clone: Its antigen remains unidentified.

Generated by immunoSEQ multiplex PCR, the TCRdb table keeps only in-frame clones and is missing some. The repertoire consists of tens of thousands of clones, with roughly 80% occurring once and the leading ten covering 8.5%. Ipilimumab CTLA-4 blockade and focal radiation were given to patients with chemo-refractory metastatic non-small-cell lung cancer. The receptor's source is a human donor with non-small cell lung cancer who had a complete response to radiotherapy plus ipilimumab. The J gene is TRBJ2-3, the V gene TRBV18; 13 bases match TRBD2. This specimen was peripheral blood, taken from a patient treated with radiotherapy plus ipilimumab. The CDR3 DNA reads TGTGCCAGCTCAGGGACTAGCGGGGGCACAGATACGCAGTATTTT. Amino acid sequence: CASSGTSGGTDTQYF.